These 14 T cell receptor beta chains originate from one sample sequenced in a study of OX40 agonist ivuxolimab in advanced cancers. The method was immunoSEQ multiplex PCR; TCRdb's version includes in-frame clones alone and lacks a portion of them. The sample contains 52,000 or so clones, approximately 86% of which appear only once. Material: CD4+ or CD8+ T cells sorted from blood, obtained in a trial of the OX40 agonist ivuxolimab. Receptors were obtained from an adult with an advanced solid tumor such as melanoma, head and neck, liver or kidney cancer.

The chain carries TRBV4-2 and TRBJ1-3; D is unclear. V was cut by 5 bases and J by 4 bases, with 9 bases left in between. Germline V lookup: CDR1 LGHNA, CDR2 YNFKEQ. The CDR3 totals 13 residues. The CDR3 is CASSSPRGNTIYF. The CDR3 nucleotides read TGTGCCAGCAGCTCTCCGCGGGGAAACACCATATATTTT.

The genes are TRBV5-1 and TRBJ2-1; 7 bases line up with TRBD2. The CDR3 spans 15 residues. The germline CDR1 and CDR2 sequences are SGHRS and YFSETQ. The ends lost 1 base at V and 5 bases at J; junction bases unmatched: 6. CDR3 bases: TGCGCCAGCAGCTTGTACTCTAGCGGAAACAATGAGCAGTTCTTC. Protein product: CASSLYSSGNNEQFF.

The rearrangement joins TRBV5-6 to TRBJ2-2; the D is unclear. V was pared by 1 base and J by 4 bases, with 11 bases between. The germline CDR1 and CDR2 sequences are SGHDT and YYEEEE. CDR3 length: 15 amino acids. CDR3 sequence: CASSLTAALTGELFF. Written as DNA, the CDR3 is TGTGCCAGCAGCTTGACCGCGGCCCTCACCGGGGAGCTGTTTTTT.

This sequence joins TRBV9 and TRBJ2-3; weak D call: TRBD1 (5 bases). The CDR3 length is 15 residues. Per germline, CDR1 SGDLS and CDR2 YYNGEE. Trimming shortened V by 0 bases and J by 1 base, and 9 bases separated the two germline ends. This chain's CDR3 is CASSVGARGTDTQYF. CDR3 coding DNA: TGTGCCAGCAGCGTAGGTGCCAGGGGCACAGATACGCAGTATTTT. Looking up the rest from reference TRBV9 and TRBJ2-3 gives the full variable domain: DSGVTQTPKHLITATGQRVTLRCSPRSGDLSVYWYQQSLDQGLQFLIQYYNGEERAKGNILERFSAQQFPDLHSELNLSSLELGDSALYFCASSVGARGTDTQYFGPGTRLTVL.

The V gene is TRBV13, the J gene TRBJ2-5; 7 nucleotides align to TRBD2. Germline-derived CDR1 and CDR2 are PRHDT and FYEKMQ (reference sequence). The CDR3 totals 12 residues. With V trimmed by 8 bases and J by 4 bases, 4 bases remained unmatched. The CDR3 loop reads CASRRGVETQYF. CDR3 nucleotide sequence: TGTGCCAGCCGCCGGGGGGTAGAGACCCAGTACTTC. The entire variable domain, with the rest obtained from reference TRBV13 and TRBJ2-5, is as follows: AAGVIQSPRHLIKEKRETATLKCYPIPRHDTVYWYQQGPGQDPQFLISFYEKMQSDKGSIPDRFSAQQFSDYHSELNMSSLELGDSALYFCASRRGVETQYFGPGTRLLVL.

This clone has more than one count but fewer than ten. This rearrangement joins TRBV6-6 to TRBJ1-2; TRBD1 might be the D (5 bases). CDR3 length equals 14 residues. The germline V and J ends were trimmed by 6 bases and 9 bases, with 20 bases remaining between them. The germline CDR1 and CDR2 sequences are MNHNY and SVGAGI (reference sequence). CDR3 residues: CASREGTGRGRYTF. The CDR3 nucleotides are TGTGCCAGCAGGGAAGGGACTGGCCGCGGACGCTACACCTTC.

V usage is TRBV6-5 and J usage is TRBJ1-5; D is unclear. Germline V gene data show CDR1 as MNHEY and CDR2 as SVGAGI. The ends were cut back, 2 bases at V and 5 bases at J, with 7 bases in the middle. The CDR3 totals 13 residues. The CDR3 nucleotides are TGTGCCAGCAGTTACCGGCAGGATCAGCCCCAGCATTTT. Amino acids: CASSYRQDQPQHF.

This chain joins TRBV2 and TRBJ2-1; D not certain. The CDR3 consists of 11 residues. CDR1 and CDR2 from the germline V gene are SNHLY and FYNNEI. V lost 4 bases, J lost 5 bases, and 3 bases lay in between. The CDR3 sequence is CASSVHNEQFF. CDR3 DNA sequence: TGTGCCAGCAGTGTGCACAATGAGCAGTTCTTC.

J is TRBJ2-5 and V is TRBV4-2; D may be TRBD1 (6 bases). With 6 bases removed from V and 1 base from J, the gap between germline ends came to 15 bases. Per germline, CDR1 LGHNA and CDR2 YNFKEQ. CDR3 length equals 15 residues. Written as DNA, the CDR3 is TGTGCCAGCAGTTCGTCCGGGACAATCCAAGAGACCCAGTACTTC. Translated: CASSSSGTIQETQYF.

V is TRBV5-6 and J is TRBJ1-3; D is undetermined. V was clipped by 1 base and J by 0 bases, with 11 bases between them. Germline CDR1 reads SGHDT; CDR2 reads YYEEEE. The CDR3 sequence is 16 residues long. CDR3 in DNA: TGTGCCAGCAGCTTGAGGCACGGTCGCTCTGGAAACACCATATATTTT. It translates to CASSLRHGRSGNTIYF.

This clone occurred once. The chain combines TRBV2 with TRBJ1-5; D not resolved. The CDR3 totals 12 residues. Germline CDR1 is SNHLY and CDR2 is FYNNEI. The V end was cut by 6 bases, the J end by 5 bases, with 8 bases between. The CDR3 DNA follows: TGTGCCAGCAGGGATCCAGATCAGCCCCAGCATTTT. Translating gives CASRDPDQPQHF.

The chain uses TRBV7-9 and TRBJ2-5; a weak D match, TRBD1 (5 bases). Trimming took off 2 bases at V and 1 base at J, with 14 bases between the two ends. Germline CDR1 reads SEHNR; CDR2 reads FQNEAQ (reference sequence). The CDR3 runs 16 residues. CDR3 in DNA: TGTGCCAGCAGCTTAAGTATAGACAGAACCCAAGAGACCCAGTACTTC. Translation gives CASSLSIDRTQETQYF. Supplemented by reference TRBV7-9 and TRBJ2-5, the full variable domain reads DTGVSQNPRHKITKRGQNVTFRCDPISEHNRLYWYRQTLGQGPEFLTYFQNEAQLEKSRLLSDRFSAERPKGSFSTLEIQRTEQGDSAMYLCASSLSIDRTQETQYFGPGTRLLVL.

The chain recombines TRBV14 with TRBJ2-2, with TRBD1 matching 8 bases. The CDR3 runs 14 residues. The germline V gene encodes CDR1 SGHDN and CDR2 FVKESK. J was trimmed by 6 bases and V by 2 bases; bases with no gene match: 2. The CDR3 coding sequence is TGTGCCAGCAGCCAATGGACAGGGTCCGGGGAGCTGTTTTTT. This encodes CASSQWTGSGELFF.

The CDR3 bases are TGCAGCGTTGAACGACGGAGTAAAGAAGCTTTCTTT. Its translation is CSVERRSKEAFF. The V call is TRBV29-1, the J call TRBJ1-1; D uncertain. The CDR3 consists of 12 residues. The germline V gene has CDR1 SQVTM and CDR2 ANQGSEA. V lost 2 bases to trimming and J lost 8 bases, with 12 bases between them.